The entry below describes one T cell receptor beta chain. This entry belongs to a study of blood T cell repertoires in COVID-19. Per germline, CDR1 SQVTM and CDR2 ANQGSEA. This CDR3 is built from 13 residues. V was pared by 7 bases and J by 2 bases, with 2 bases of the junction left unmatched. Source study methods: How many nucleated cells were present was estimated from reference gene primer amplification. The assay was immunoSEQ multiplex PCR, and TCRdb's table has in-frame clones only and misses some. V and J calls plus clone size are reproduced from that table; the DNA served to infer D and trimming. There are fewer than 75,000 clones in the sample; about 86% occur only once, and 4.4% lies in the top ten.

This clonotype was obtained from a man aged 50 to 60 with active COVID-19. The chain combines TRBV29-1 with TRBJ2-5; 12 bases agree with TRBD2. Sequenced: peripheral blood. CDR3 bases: TGCAGCGGTCTAGCGGGGGGGCAAGAGACCCAGTACTTC. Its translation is CSGLAGGQETQYF.